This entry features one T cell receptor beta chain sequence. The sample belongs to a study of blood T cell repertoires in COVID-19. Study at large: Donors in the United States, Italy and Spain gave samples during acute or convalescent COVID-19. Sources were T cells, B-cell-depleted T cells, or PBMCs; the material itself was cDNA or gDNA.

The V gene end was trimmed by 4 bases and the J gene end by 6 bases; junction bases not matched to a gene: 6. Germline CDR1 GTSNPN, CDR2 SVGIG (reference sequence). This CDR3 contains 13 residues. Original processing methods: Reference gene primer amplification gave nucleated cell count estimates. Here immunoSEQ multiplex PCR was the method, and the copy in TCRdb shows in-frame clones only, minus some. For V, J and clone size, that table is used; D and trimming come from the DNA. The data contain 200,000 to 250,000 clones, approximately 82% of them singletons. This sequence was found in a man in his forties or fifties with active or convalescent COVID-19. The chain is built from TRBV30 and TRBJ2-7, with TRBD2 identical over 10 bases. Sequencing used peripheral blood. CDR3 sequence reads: CAWTSGSRGEQYF. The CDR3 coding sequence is TGTGCCTGGACTAGCGGGAGTCGGGGCGAGCAGTACTTC.